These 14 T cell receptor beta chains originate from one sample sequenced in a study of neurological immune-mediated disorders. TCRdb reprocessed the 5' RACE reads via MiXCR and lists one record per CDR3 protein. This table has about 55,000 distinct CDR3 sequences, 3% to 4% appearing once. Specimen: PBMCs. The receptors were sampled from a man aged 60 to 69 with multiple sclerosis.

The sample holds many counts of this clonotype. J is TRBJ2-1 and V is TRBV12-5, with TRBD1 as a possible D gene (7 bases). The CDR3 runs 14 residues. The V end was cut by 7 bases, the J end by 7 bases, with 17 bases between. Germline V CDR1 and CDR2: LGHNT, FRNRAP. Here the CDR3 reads CASALEGALNEQFF. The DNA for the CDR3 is TGTGCTAGTGCTCTGGAGGGGGCGCTTAATGAGCAGTTCTTC.

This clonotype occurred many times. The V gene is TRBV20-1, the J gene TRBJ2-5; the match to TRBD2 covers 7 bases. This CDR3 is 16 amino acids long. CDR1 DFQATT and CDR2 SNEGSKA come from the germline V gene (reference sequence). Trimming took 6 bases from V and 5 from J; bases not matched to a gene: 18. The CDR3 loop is CSAKKPGLTIGETQYF. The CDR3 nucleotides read TGCAGTGCAAAAAAACCGGGACTAACGATTGGCGAGACCCAGTACTTC.

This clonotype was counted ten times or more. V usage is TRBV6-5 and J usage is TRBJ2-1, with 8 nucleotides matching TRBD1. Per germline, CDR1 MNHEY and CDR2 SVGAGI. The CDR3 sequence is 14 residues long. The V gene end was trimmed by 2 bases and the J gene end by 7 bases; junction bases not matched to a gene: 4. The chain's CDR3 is CASSYTTGVNEQFF. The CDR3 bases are TGTGCCAGCAGTTACACGACAGGGGTTAATGAGCAGTTCTTC.

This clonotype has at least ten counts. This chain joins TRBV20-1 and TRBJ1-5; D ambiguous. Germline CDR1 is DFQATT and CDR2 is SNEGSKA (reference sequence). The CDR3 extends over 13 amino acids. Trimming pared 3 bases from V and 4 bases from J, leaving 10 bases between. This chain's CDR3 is CSASHGPNQPQHF. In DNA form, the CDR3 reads TGCAGTGCTAGTCACGGTCCAAATCAGCCCCAGCATTTT.

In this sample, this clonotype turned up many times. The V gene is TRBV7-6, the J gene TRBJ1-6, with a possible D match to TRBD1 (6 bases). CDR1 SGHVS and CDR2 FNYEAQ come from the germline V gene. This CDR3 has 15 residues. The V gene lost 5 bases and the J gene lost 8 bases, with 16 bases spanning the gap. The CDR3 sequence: CASSAYREGYSPLHF. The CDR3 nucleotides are TGTGCCAGCAGCGCTTACAGGGAGGGTTATTCACCCCTCCACTTT.

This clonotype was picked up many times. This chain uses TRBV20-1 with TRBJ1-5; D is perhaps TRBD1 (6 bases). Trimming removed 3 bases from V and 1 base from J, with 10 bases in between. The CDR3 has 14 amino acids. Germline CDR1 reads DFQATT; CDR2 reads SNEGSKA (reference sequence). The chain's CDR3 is CSASRDTSNQPQHF. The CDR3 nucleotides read TGCAGTGCTAGCCGGGACACCAGCAATCAGCCCCAGCATTTT.

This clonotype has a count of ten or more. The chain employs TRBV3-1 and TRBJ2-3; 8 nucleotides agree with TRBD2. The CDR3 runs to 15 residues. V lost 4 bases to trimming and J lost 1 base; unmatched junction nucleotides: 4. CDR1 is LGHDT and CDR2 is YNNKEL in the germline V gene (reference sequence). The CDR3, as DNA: TGTGCCAGCAGCCCGGGAGGGCCCGGCACAGATACGCAGTATTTT. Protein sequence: CASSPGGPGTDTQYF.

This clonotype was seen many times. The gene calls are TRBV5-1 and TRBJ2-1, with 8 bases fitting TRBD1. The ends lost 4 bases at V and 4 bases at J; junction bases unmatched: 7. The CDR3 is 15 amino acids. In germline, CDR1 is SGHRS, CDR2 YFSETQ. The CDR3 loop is CASSKDRAGYNEQFF. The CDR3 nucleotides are TGCGCCAGCAGCAAGGACAGGGCAGGGTACAATGAGCAGTTCTTC.

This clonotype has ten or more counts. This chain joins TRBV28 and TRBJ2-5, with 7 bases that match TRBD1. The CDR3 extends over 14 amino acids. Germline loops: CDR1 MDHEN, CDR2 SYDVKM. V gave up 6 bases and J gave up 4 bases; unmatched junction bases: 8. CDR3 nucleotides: TGTGCCAGCAGGGCCGTGAGGGGGCTAGAGACCCAGTACTTC. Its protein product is CASRAVRGLETQYF.

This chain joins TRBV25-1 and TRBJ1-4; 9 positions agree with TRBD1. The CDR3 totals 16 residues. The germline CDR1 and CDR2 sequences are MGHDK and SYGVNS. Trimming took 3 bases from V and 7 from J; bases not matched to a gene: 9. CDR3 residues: CASSEHGTGYSEKLFF. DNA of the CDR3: TGTGCCAGCAGTGAGCACGGGACAGGGTATTCTGAAAAACTGTTTTTT.

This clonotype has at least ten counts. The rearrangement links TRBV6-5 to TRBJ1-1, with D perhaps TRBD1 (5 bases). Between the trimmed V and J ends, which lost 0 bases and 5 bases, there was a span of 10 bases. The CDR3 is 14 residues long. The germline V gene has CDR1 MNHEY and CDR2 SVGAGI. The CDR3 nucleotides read TGTGCCAGCAGTTACTCGCCGGGGGTAACTGAAGCTTTCTTT. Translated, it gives CASSYSPGVTEAFF.

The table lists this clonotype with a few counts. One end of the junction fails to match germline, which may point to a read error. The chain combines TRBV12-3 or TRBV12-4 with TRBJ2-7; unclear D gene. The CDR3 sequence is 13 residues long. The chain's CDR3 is CTSSFARRDEQYF. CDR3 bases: TGTACCAGCAGTTTTGCGAGGAGAGATGAGCAGTACTTC.

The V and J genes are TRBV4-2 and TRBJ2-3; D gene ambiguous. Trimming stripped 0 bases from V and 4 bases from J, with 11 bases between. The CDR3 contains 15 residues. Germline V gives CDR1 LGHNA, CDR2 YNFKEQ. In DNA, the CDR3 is TGTGCCAGCAGCCAAGATAATGGTCGGCCAGATACGCAGTATTTT. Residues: CASSQDNGRPDTQYF.

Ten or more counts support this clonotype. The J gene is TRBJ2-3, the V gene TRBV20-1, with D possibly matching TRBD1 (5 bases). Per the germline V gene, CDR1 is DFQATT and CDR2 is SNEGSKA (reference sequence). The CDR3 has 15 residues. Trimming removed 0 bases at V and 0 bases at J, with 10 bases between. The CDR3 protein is CSARDRGASTDTQYF. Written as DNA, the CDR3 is TGCAGTGCTAGAGATCGTGGGGCTAGCACAGATACGCAGTATTTT.